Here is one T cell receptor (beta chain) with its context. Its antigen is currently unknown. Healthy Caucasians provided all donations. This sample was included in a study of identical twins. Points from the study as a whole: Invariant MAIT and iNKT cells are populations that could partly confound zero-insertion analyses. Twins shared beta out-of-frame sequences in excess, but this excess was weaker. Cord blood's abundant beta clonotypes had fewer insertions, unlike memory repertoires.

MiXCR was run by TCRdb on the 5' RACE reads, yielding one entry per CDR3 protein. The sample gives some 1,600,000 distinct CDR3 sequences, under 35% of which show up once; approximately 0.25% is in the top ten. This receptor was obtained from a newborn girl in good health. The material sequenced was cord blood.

The CDR3 bases are TGCAGTGCTGAGGGACAGGGAGAGGAAAAACTGTTTTTT. It yields the protein CSAEGQGEEKLFF. This chain connects TRBV20-1 to TRBJ1-4, with TRBD1 matching over 9 bases. Germline V CDR1 and CDR2: DFQATT, SNEGSKA (reference sequence). The CDR3 has 13 amino acids. V gave up 5 bases and J gave up 8 bases; unmatched junction bases: 6.